The 32 T cell receptor beta chains in this list originate from one sample, sequenced in a study of blood T cell repertoires in COVID-19. Clones were read by immunoSEQ multiplex PCR, and TCRdb kept only the in-frame ones, dropping some. The sample contains 90,000 to 100,000 clones, approximately 90% of which appear only once. Sequences were obtained from peripheral blood. These receptors all stem from a man aged 45-65 years with acute or convalescent COVID-19.

V usage is TRBV9 and J usage is TRBJ1-3; D is possibly TRBD1 (6 bases). The V end lost 0 bases, the J end lost 2 bases, and 12 bases lay between the germline ends. Germline values: CDR1 SGDLS, CDR2 YYNGEE. The CDR3 covers 16 residues. The CDR3 DNA is TGTGCCAGCAGCGTAGCACAGGGACAAGCTGGAAACACCATATATTTT. This sequence encodes CASSVAQGQAGNTIYF.

The chain is built from TRBV27 and TRBJ2-1; 9 bases are shared with TRBD1. The CDR3 consists of 14 residues. The V gene's germline CDR1 is MNHEY and CDR2 SMNVEV (reference sequence). Unmatched junction bases numbered 9, after V lost 9 bases and J lost 6 bases. CDR3 sequence: CASRTGVMSNEQFF. For the CDR3, the DNA is TGTGCCAGTAGGACAGGGGTGATGAGCAATGAGCAGTTCTTC.

V is TRBV6-5 and J is TRBJ1-5; tentative D call: TRBD1 (6 bases). V dropped 9 bases and J dropped 6 bases, with 18 bases sitting between them. Germline CDR1 MNHEY, CDR2 SVGAGI. The CDR3 is made up of 14 amino acids. CDR3 sequence: CASSATGLVQPQHF. The DNA for the CDR3 is TGTGCCAGTTCCGCAACAGGGTTGGTTCAGCCCCAGCATTTT.

The rearrangement links TRBV9 to TRBJ2-1, with D perhaps TRBD2 (7 bases). Trimming cost V 7 bases and J 6 bases, with 32 bases left between them. CDR1 is SGDLS and CDR2 is YYNGEE in the germline V gene. The CDR3 is made up of 19 amino acids. CDR3 nucleotides: TGTGCCAGCGGGAGACTCGGGAGGCAGGGGAGGGGGAAACCCAATGAGCAGTTCTTC. This translates into CASGRLGRQGRGKPNEQFF.

A single count supports this clone. The chain has TRBV10-2 and TRBJ1-3; TRBD1 matches 7 bases. Germline CDR1 reads WSHSY; CDR2 reads SAAADI. The CDR3 has 15 amino acids. After removal of 8 bases from V and 0 bases from J, the junction contained 7 bases not matched to a gene. DNA for the CDR3: TGCGCCAGCTTACAGGGGATCATCTCTGGAAACACCATATATTTT. It codes for CASLQGIISGNTIYF.

This chain links TRBV2 with TRBJ2-7; no reliable D call. The germline V and J ends were trimmed by 7 bases and 3 bases, with 13 bases remaining between them. The CDR3 loop spans 13 amino acids. Germline CDR1 reads SNHLY; CDR2 reads FYNNEI. The CDR3 here is CASTERVDYEQYF. The CDR3 DNA reads TGTGCCAGCACGGAACGGGTTGACTACGAGCAGTACTTC.

J is TRBJ2-4 and V is TRBV30; D might be TRBD1 (5 bases). Germline assignment: CDR1 GTSNPN and CDR2 SVGIG (reference sequence). CDR3 length: 15 amino acids. Trimming shortened V by 3 bases and J by 5 bases, and 17 bases separated the two germline ends. The DNA for the CDR3 is TGTGCCTGGAGGGGGCCTTTGGGGTCCCAAAACATTCAGTACTTC. Its translation is CAWRGPLGSQNIQYF.

The chain joins TRBV6-5 to TRBJ1-2; maybe TRBD1 (5 bases). Looked up from germline, CDR1 is MNHEY and CDR2 is SVGAGI. The length of the CDR3 is 12 residues. Trimming took 5 bases from V and 8 from J, leaving 12 bases between them. CDR3 DNA sequence: TGTGCCAGCAGTAACGGGGGGTGGGGCTACACCTTC. This gives the protein CASSNGGWGYTF.

This clone is a singleton in its sample. The chain couples TRBV6-6 to TRBJ1-1; D gene ambiguous. This CDR3 has 16 residues. Trimming removed 7 bases from V and 3 bases from J, with 21 bases in between. The germline V gene encodes CDR1 MNHNY and CDR2 SVGAGI (reference sequence). Here the CDR3 DNA reads TGTGCCAGCACAACACATATACCAACCGCGGACACTGAAGCTTTCTTT. It yields the protein CASTTHIPTADTEAFF.

The V and J genes are TRBV4-1 and TRBJ1-4; weak D call: TRBD1 (5 bases). Between the trimmed V and J ends, which lost 4 bases and 3 bases, there was a span of 15 bases. The CDR3 sequence is 16 residues long. Germline V gene data show CDR1 as MGHRA and CDR2 as YSYEKL. The CDR3 sequence is CASSPGGIGANEKLFF. In DNA form, the CDR3 reads TGCGCCAGCAGCCCGGGGGGGATTGGGGCTAATGAAAAACTGTTTTTT.

This clone was observed a single time. As DNA, the CDR3 is TGTGCCAGCAGGAGACTAGCGGGAGGGCAGCAGGCGCAGTATTTT. Its protein is CASRRLAGGQQAQYF. The V and J genes are TRBV6-4 and TRBJ2-3, with TRBD2 identical over 14 bases. The CDR3 extends over 15 amino acids. Germline assignment: CDR1 MRHNA and CDR2 SNTAGT. Unmatched junction bases numbered 9, after V lost 6 bases and J lost 10 bases.

This rearrangement joins TRBV7-9 to TRBJ2-6; 12 bases map to TRBD2. Germline CDR1 reads SEHNR; CDR2 reads FQNEAQ (reference sequence). V trimming: 5 bases; J trimming: 3 bases; junction bases outside the gene matches: 5. The length of the CDR3 is 17 residues. The CDR3 DNA reads as TGTGCCAGCAGCCGAGGACTAGCGGGAAATGGGGCCAACGTCCTGACTTTC. This sequence encodes CASSRGLAGNGANVLTF.

J is TRBJ1-2 and V is TRBV25-1; maybe TRBD1 (6 bases). The CDR3 runs 16 residues. CDR1 and CDR2 from the germline V gene are MGHDK and SYGVNS. The V end was cut by 2 bases, the J end by 0 bases, with 13 bases between. The CDR3 sequence: CASSEHGQLTNYGYTF. CDR3 sequence (DNA): TGTGCCAGCAGTGAACATGGACAGCTCACTAACTATGGCTACACCTTC.

The genes are TRBV6-2 or TRBV6-3 and TRBJ1-2, with a possible D match to TRBD1 (6 bases). Trimming took 6 bases from V and 8 from J, leaving 16 bases between them. The length of the CDR3 is 13 residues. Germline CDR1 and CDR2: MNHEY and SVGEGT. The CDR3 reads CASSYTGFQGYTF. CDR3 bases: TGTGCCAGCAGCTATACAGGGTTCCAGGGCTACACCTTC.

The chain uses TRBV18 and TRBJ1-2; TRBD1 aligns across 10 bases. Unmatched junction bases numbered 5, after V lost 3 bases and J lost 4 bases. The CDR3 runs to 15 residues. Germline CDR1 KGHSH, CDR2 LQKENI. CDR3 loop: CASSPSGQGLYGYTF. The DNA for the CDR3 is TGTGCCAGCTCACCGTCGGGACAGGGGCTCTATGGCTACACCTTC. The entire variable domain, with the rest obtained from reference TRBV18 and TRBJ1-2, is as follows: NAGVMQNPRHLVRRRGQEARLRCSPMKGHSHVYWYRQLPEEGLKFMVYLQKENIIDESGMPKERFSAEFPKEGPSILRIQQVVRGDSAAYFCASSPSGQGLYGYTFGSGTRLTVV.

The V call is TRBV12-3 or TRBV12-4, the J call TRBJ1-5; D gene unclear. With 3 bases removed from V and 4 bases from J, the gap between germline ends came to 7 bases. The CDR3 is made up of 13 amino acids. CDR3 bases: TGTGCCAGCAGTTTTTCCGGGAATCAGCCCCAGCATTTT. It translates to CASSFSGNQPQHF.

The chain joins TRBV23-1 to TRBJ1-6; 7 bases match TRBD1. TRBV23-1 falls under the ORF class, with uncertain function. There are 15 residues in the CDR3. The ends lost 4 bases at V and 10 bases at J; junction bases unmatched: 10. The CDR3: CASSPRYQGGSPLHF. CDR3 in DNA: TGCGCCAGCAGTCCCCGTTATCAGGGGGGATCACCCCTCCACTTT.

J is TRBJ2-7 and V is TRBV5-6, with no clear D. Germline values: CDR1 SGHDT, CDR2 YYEEEE. Trimming cost V 0 bases and J 0 bases, with 4 bases left between them. This CDR3 contains 13 residues. For the CDR3, the DNA is TGTGCCAGCAGCTTGGACAACTCCTACGAGCAGTACTTC. The encoded protein is CASSLDNSYEQYF.

V and J are TRBV5-1 and TRBJ2-2, with D possibly matching TRBD1 (5 bases). Germline loops: CDR1 SGHRS, CDR2 YFSETQ. V lost 2 bases and J lost 0, with 8 bases in between. The CDR3 is made up of 15 amino acids. The CDR3 DNA reads as TGCGCCAGCAGCTTCCGCAGGGCGAACACCGGGGAGCTGTTTTTT. This translates into CASSFRRANTGELFF.

The rearrangement uses TRBV4-3 and TRBJ2-1; 8 bases match TRBD2. J gave up 8 bases and V 0 bases, and 9 bases lay outside the gene matches. The germline gives CDR1 LGHNA, CDR2 YSLEER. The CDR3 spans 16 residues. CDR3 protein: CASSQDPSGRGDEQFF. The DNA of the CDR3 is TGCGCCAGCAGCCAAGATCCCAGCGGGAGAGGCGATGAGCAGTTCTTC.

This clone has just one count. The chain recombines TRBV5-6 with TRBJ2-7, with 10 bases that match TRBD1. The germline CDR1 and CDR2 sequences are SGHDT and YYEEEE. This CDR3 has 15 residues. V shed 4 bases, J shed 5 bases, and the junction held 9 bases outside the gene matches. Here the CDR3 reads CASSRSGTGAHEQYF. The CDR3 coding sequence is TGTGCCAGCAGCCGGTCCGGGACAGGGGCCCACGAGCAGTACTTC.

CDR3 bases: TGTGCCAGCAGTTCAAATTGGTCGGGGACAGGGTTCCTTTCAGCTTTCTTT. It codes for CASSSNWSGTGFLSAFF. The rearrangement links TRBV27 to TRBJ1-1; 9 bases line up with TRBD1. Germline values: CDR1 MNHEY, CDR2 SMNVEV (reference sequence). This CDR3 region has 17 residues. The J segment lost 10 bases and the V segment lost 4 bases, leaving 19 bases of the junction unmatched.

This clone was picked up one time. The J gene is TRBJ2-1, the V gene TRBV27; a weak D match, TRBD2 (5 bases). CDR3 length: 18 amino acids. Deletions cut 2 bases from V and 0 bases from J, with 17 bases between. Looked up from germline, CDR1 is MNHEY and CDR2 is SMNVEV (reference sequence). The CDR3 here is CASSLIASSSSSYNEQFF. The CDR3, as DNA: TGTGCCAGCAGTTTAATTGCTAGCTCTTCGAGCTCCTACAATGAGCAGTTCTTC.

The chain links TRBV5-4 to TRBJ1-1, with D possibly matching TRBD1 (5 bases). V lost 6 bases to trimming and J lost 0 bases, with 9 bases between them. CDR1 and CDR2 from the germline V gene are SGHNT and YYREEE (reference sequence). The CDR3 extends over 13 amino acids. The CDR3 nucleotides are TGTGCCAGCAAAAGGGGATTGAACACTGAAGCTTTCTTT. It codes for CASKRGLNTEAFF.

This chain joins TRBV9 and TRBJ1-1, with D possibly being TRBD1 (6 bases). The CDR3 covers 17 residues. V dropped 0 bases and J dropped 4 bases, with 19 bases sitting between them. Germline V gives CDR1 SGDLS, CDR2 YYNGEE. This CDR3 is CASSVVGALPLATEAFF. The CDR3 region has the DNA TGTGCCAGCAGCGTAGTGGGGGCGCTCCCCTTAGCCACTGAAGCTTTCTTT.

This sequence joins TRBV29-1 and TRBJ2-7, with 8 bases fitting TRBD1. Per germline, CDR1 SQVTM and CDR2 ANQGSEA. CDR3 length equals 15 residues. After removal of 3 bases from V and 0 bases from J, the junction contained 7 bases not matched to a gene. The CDR3 DNA follows: TGCAGCGTTGACTCCAGGACAGGGACCTCCTACGAGCAGTACTTC. It yields the protein CSVDSRTGTSYEQYF.

The J gene is TRBJ2-1, the V gene TRBV19; 9 nucleotides agree with TRBD2. Germline V gene data show CDR1 as LNHDA and CDR2 as SQIVND (reference sequence). CDR3 length: 11 amino acids. The V segment lost 4 bases and the J segment 15 bases; nucleotides outside the gene matches: 4. The CDR3 here is CASSRGTSRFF. Here the CDR3 DNA reads TGTGCCAGTAGTAGAGGGACTAGCCGGTTCTTC.

Here the CDR3 DNA reads TGTGCCACCAGAACTAGCGGGAGTGGCAACAATGAGCAGTTCTTC. Translation: CATRTSGSGNNEQFF. The chain has TRBV24-1 and TRBJ2-1; 11 nucleotides align to TRBD2. Per the germline V gene, CDR1 is KGHDR and CDR2 is SFDVKD. The CDR3 extends over 15 amino acids. The V segment lost 7 bases and the J segment 5 bases; nucleotides outside the gene matches: 6.

The chain couples TRBV4-1 to TRBJ1-1; possibly TRBD1 for D (6 bases). V gave up 4 bases and J gave up 6 bases, with 15 bases separating them. CDR3 length equals 14 residues. From germline, CDR1 is MGHRA and CDR2 YSYEKL. CDR3 bases: TGCGCCAGCAGCCTCTCGGGGGGCGCCGCTGAAGCTTTCTTT. This sequence encodes CASSLSGGAAEAFF.

The chain uses TRBV27 and TRBJ2-2; TRBD1 agrees at 9 bases. Germline CDR1 is MNHEY and CDR2 is SMNVEV (reference sequence). J was trimmed by 1 base and V by 3 bases; bases with no gene match: 0. CDR3 length: 15 amino acids. In nucleotides, the CDR3 is TGTGCCAGCAGTTTGGACAGGGGGAACACCGGGGAGCTGTTTTTT. Protein: CASSLDRGNTGELFF.

This chain connects TRBV28 to TRBJ2-1, with a possible D match to TRBD2 (6 bases). Germline assignment: CDR1 MDHEN and CDR2 SYDVKM. The CDR3 totals 15 residues. Deletions cut 3 bases from V and 7 bases from J, with 16 bases between. The CDR3 region is CASSLGGGFGNEQFF. The CDR3 nucleotides read TGTGCCAGCAGTTTGGGGGGTGGGTTTGGAAATGAGCAGTTCTTC.

V is TRBV9 and J is TRBJ1-1, with no clear D. CDR1 and CDR2 from the germline V gene are SGDLS and YYNGEE. This CDR3 is 13 amino acids long. Trimming took off 5 bases at V and 8 bases at J, with 16 bases between the two ends. The CDR3 is CASRSPVGDEAFF. CDR3 DNA: TGTGCCAGCAGATCGCCCGTGGGCGACGAAGCTTTCTTT.